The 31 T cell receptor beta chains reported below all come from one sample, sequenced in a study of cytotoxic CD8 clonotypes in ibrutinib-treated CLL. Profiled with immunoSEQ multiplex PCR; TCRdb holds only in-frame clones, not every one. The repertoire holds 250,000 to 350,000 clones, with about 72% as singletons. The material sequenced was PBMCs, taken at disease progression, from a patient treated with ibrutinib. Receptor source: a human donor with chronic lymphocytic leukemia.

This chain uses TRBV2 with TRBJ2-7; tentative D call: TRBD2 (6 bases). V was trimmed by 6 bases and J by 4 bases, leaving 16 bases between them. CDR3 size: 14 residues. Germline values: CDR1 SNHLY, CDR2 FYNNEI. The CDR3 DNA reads TGTGCCAGCAGCCCCGGAGGGCAAGATTACGAGCAGTACTTC. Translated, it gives CASSPGGQDYEQYF.

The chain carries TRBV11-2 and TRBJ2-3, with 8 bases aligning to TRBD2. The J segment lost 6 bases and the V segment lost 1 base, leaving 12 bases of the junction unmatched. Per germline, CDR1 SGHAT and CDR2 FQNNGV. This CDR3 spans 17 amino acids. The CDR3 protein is CASSLVLGLVLADTQYF. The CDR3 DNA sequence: TGTGCCAGCAGCTTAGTATTGGGACTAGTGCTCGCGGATACGCAGTATTTT. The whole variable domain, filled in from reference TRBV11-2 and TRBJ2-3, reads EAGVAQSPRYKIIEKRQSVAFWCNPISGHATLYWYQQILGQGPKLLIQFQNNGVVDDSQLPKDRFSAERLKGVDSTLKIQPAKLEDSAVYLCASSLVLGLVLADTQYFGPGTRLTVL.

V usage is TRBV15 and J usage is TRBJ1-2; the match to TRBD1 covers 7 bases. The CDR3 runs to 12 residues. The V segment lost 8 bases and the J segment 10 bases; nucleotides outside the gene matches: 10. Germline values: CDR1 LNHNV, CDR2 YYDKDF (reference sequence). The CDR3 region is CATEGGPSNYTF. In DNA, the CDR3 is TGTGCCACCGAAGGGGGCCCTTCGAACTACACCTTC. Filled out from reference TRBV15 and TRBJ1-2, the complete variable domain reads DAMVIQNPRYQVTQFGKPVTLSCSQTLNHNVMYWYQQKSSQAPKLLFHYYDKDFNNEADTPDNFQSRRPNTSFCFLDIRSPGLGDTAMYLCATEGGPSNYTFGSGTRLTVV.

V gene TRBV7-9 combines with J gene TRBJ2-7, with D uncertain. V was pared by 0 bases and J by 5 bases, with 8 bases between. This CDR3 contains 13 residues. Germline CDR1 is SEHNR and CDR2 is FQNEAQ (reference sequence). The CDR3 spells CASSLAGPDEQYF. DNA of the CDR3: TGTGCCAGCAGCTTAGCAGGGCCCGACGAGCAGTACTTC.

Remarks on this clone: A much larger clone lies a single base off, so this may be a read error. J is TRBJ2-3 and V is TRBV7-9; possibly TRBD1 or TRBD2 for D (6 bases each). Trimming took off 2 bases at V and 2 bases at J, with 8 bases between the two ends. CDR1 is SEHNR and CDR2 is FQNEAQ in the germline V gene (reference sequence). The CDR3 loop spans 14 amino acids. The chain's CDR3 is CASSLRGVTDTQYF. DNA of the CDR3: TGTGCCAGCAGCTTAAGGGGGGTCACAGATACGCAGTATTTT.

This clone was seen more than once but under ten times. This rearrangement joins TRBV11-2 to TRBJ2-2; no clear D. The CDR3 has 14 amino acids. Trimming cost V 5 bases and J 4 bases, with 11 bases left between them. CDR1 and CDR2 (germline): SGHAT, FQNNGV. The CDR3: CASSNTKGTGELFF. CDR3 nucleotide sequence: TGTGCCAGCAGCAACACTAAGGGCACCGGGGAGCTGTTTTTT.

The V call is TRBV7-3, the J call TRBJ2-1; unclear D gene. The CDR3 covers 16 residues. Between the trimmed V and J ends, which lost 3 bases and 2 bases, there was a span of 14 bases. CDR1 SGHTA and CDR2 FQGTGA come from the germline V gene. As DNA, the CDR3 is TGTGCCAGCAGCTTTAGTCGGACGGAGACCTACAATGAGCAGTTCTTC. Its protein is CASSFSRTETYNEQFF. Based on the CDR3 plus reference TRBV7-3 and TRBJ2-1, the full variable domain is GAGVSQTPSNKVTEKGKYVELRCDPISGHTALYWYRQSLGQGPEFLIYFQGTGAADDSGLPNDRFFAVRPEGSVSTLKIQRTERGDSAVYLCASSFSRTETYNEQFFGPGTRLTVL.

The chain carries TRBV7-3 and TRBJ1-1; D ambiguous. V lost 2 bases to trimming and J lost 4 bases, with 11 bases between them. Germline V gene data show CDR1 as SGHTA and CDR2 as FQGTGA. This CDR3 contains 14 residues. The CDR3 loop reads CASSLGPPGTEAFF. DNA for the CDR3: TGTGCCAGCAGCTTAGGGCCCCCGGGCACTGAAGCTTTCTTT.

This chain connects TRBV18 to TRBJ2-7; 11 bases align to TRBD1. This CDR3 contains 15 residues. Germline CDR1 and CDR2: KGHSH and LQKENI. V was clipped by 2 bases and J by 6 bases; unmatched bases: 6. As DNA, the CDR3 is TGTGCCAGCTCACCAGGACAGGGGGCAATCGCCGAGCAGTACTTC. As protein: CASSPGQGAIAEQYF.

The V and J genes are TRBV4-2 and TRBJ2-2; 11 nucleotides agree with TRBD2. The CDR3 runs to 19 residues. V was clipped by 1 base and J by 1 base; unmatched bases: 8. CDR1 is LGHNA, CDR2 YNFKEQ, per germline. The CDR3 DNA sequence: TGTGCCAGCAGCCAAGGGCTAGCGGGGGGTCAAAAGAACACCGGGGAGCTGTTTTTT. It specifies CASSQGLAGGQKNTGELFF.

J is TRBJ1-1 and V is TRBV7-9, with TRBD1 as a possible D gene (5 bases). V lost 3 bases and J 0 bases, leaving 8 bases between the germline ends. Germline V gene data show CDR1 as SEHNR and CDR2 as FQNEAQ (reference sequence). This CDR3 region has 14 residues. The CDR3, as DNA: TGTGCCAGCAGCTTGAGGACACTGAACACTGAAGCTTTCTTT. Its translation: CASSLRTLNTEAFF.

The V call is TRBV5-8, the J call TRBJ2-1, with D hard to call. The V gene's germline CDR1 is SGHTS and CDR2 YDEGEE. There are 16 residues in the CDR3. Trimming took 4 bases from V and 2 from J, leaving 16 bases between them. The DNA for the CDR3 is TGTGCCAGCAGCCCCACGGACGTAGGGCCCTACAATGAGCAGTTCTTC. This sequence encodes CASSPTDVGPYNEQFF. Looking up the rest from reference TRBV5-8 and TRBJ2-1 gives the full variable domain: EAGVTQSPTHLIKTRGQQATLRCSPISGHTSVYWYQQALGLGLQFLLWYDEGEERNRGNFPPRFSGRQFPNYSSELNVNALELEDSALYLCASSPTDVGPYNEQFFGPGTRLTVL.

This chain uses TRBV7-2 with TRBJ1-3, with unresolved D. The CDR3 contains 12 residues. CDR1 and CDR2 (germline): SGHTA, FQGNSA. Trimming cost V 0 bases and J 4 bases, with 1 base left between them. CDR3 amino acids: CASSLAGNTIYF. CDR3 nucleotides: TGTGCCAGCAGCTTAGCGGGAAACACCATATATTTT.

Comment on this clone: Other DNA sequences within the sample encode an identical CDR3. CDR3 bases: TGTGCCAGCTCACCAACTGAGGAGACCCAGTACTTC. This encodes CASSPTEETQYF. The J gene is TRBJ2-5, the V gene TRBV18; D is ambiguous. V lost 2 bases to trimming and J lost 5 bases, with 6 bases between them. Germline loops: CDR1 KGHSH, CDR2 LQKENI. This CDR3 is 12 amino acids long.

CDR3 bases: TGTGCCAGCACCCCGTGGGGGAGAACCGGGGAGCTGTTTTTT. Its protein is CASTPWGRTGELFF. The chain uses TRBV11-2 and TRBJ2-2, with D perhaps assigned TRBD1 or TRBD2 (5 bases each). V was trimmed by 7 bases and J by 5 bases, leaving 14 bases between them. From germline, CDR1 is SGHAT and CDR2 FQNNGV. The CDR3 covers 14 residues.

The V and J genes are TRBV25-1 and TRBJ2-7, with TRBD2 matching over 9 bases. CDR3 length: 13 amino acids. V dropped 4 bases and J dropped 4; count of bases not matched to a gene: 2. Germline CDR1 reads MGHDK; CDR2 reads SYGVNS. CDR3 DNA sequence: TGTGCCAGCAGTGGGGGACTAGCTTACGAGCAGTACTTC. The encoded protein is CASSGGLAYEQYF.

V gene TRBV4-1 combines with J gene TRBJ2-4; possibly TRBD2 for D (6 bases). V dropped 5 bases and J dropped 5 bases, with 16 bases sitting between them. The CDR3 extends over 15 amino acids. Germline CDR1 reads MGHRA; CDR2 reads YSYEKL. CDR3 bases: TGCGCCAGCAGCTACGGACCGAGCGGGCAAAACATTCAGTACTTC. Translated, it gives CASSYGPSGQNIQYF.

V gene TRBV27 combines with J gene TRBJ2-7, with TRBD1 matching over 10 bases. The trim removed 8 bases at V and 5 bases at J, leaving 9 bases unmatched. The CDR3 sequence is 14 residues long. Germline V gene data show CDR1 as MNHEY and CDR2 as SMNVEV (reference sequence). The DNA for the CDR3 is TGTGCCAGCGCCGCTAGGGACAGGGGCCACGAGCAGTACTTC. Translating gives CASAARDRGHEQYF.

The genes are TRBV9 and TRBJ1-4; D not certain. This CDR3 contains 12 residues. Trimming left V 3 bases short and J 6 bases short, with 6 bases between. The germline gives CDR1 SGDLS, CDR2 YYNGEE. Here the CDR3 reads CASSGRDEKLFF. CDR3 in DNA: TGTGCCAGCAGCGGAAGGGATGAAAAACTGTTTTTT. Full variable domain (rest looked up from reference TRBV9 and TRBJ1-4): DSGVTQTPKHLITATGQRVTLRCSPRSGDLSVYWYQQSLDQGLQFLIQYYNGEERAKGNILERFSAQQFPDLHSELNLSSLELGDSALYFCASSGRDEKLFFGSGTQLSVL.

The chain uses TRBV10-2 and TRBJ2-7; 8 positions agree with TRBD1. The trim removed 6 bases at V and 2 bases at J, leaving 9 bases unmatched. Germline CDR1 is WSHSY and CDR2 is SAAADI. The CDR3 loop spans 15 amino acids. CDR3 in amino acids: CASRDGTGETYEQYF. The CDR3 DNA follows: TGCGCCAGCAGGGACGGGACAGGTGAAACCTACGAGCAGTACTTC.

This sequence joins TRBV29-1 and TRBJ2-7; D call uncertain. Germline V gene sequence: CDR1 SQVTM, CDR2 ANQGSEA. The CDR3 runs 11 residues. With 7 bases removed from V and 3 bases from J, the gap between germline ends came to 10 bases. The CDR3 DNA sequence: TGCAGCGGGCGGCACTACTACGAGCAGTACTTC. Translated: CSGRHYYEQYF.

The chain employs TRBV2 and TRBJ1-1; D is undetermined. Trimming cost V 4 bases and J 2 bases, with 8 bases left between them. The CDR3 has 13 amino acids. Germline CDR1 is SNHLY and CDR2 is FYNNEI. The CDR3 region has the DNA TGTGCCAGCAGTGCAGGAGCCAACACTGAAGCTTTCTTT. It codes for CASSAGANTEAFF.

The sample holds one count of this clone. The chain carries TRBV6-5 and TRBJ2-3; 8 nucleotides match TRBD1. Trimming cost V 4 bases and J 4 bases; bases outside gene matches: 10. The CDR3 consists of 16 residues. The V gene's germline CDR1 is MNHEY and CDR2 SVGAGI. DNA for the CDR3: TGTGCCAGCAGTTGGGACAGGCATATCGCGGCAGATACGCAGTATTTT. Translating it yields CASSWDRHIAADTQYF.

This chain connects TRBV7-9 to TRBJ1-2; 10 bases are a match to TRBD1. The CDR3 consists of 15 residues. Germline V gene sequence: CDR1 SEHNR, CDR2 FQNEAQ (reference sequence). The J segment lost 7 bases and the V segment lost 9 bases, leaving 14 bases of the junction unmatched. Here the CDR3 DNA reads TGTGCCAGTGCTTCCGGGACAGGGGCTTTGCGTGGCTACACCTTC. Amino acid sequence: CASASGTGALRGYTF.

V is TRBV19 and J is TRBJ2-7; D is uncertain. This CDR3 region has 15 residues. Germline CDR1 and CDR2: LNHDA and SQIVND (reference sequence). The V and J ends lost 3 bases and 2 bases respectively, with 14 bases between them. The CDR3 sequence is CASSIDGPRAYEQYF. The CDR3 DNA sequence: TGTGCCAGTAGTATCGACGGACCTAGGGCCTACGAGCAGTACTTC.

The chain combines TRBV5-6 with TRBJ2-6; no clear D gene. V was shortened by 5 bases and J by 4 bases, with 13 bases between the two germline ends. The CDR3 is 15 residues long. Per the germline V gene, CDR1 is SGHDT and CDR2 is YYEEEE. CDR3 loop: CASSLFESGANVLTF. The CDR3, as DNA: TGTGCCAGCAGTTTATTTGAGTCCGGGGCCAACGTCCTGACTTTC.

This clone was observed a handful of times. The DNA of the CDR3 is TGTGCCAGCTCGAGGGGCGCAGACTATGGCTACACCTTC. This encodes CASSRGADYGYTF. The V and J genes are TRBV6-5 and TRBJ1-2; D might be TRBD1 (5 bases). There are 13 residues in the CDR3. Germline CDR1 MNHEY, CDR2 SVGAGI. V lost 8 bases, J lost 3 bases, and 13 bases lay in between.

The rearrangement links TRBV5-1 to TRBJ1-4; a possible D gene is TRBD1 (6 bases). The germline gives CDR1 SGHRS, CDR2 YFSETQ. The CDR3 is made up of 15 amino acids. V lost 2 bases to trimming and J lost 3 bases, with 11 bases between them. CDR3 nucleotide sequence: TGCGCCAGCAGCTTCGGGGGGCAGCCTAATGAAAAACTGTTTTTT. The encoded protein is CASSFGGQPNEKLFF.

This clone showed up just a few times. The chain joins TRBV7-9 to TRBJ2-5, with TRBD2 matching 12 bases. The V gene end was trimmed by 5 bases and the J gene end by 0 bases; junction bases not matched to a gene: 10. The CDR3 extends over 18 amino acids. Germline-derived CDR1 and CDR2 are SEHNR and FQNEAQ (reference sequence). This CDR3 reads CASSHFIGLAGNQETQYF. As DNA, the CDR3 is TGTGCCAGCAGCCATTTTATTGGACTAGCGGGGAACCAAGAGACCCAGTACTTC.

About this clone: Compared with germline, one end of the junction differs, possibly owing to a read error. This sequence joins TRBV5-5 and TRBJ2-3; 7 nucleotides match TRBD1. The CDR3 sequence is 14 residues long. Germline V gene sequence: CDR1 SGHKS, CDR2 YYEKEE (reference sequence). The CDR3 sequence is CASSLAYWTGTQYF. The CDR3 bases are TGTGCCAGCAGCTTGGCCTATTGGACAGGTACGCAGTATTTT.

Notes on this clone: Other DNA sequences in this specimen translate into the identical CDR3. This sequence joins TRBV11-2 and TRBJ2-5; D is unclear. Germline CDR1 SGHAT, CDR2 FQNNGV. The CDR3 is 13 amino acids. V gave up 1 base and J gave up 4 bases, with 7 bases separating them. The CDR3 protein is CASSLGLRETQYF. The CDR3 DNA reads TGTGCCAGCAGCTTAGGGCTCCGAGAGACCCAGTACTTC. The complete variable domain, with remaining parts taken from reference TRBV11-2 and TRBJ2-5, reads EAGVAQSPRYKIIEKRQSVAFWCNPISGHATLYWYQQILGQGPKLLIQFQNNGVVDDSQLPKDRFSAERLKGVDSTLKIQPAKLEDSAVYLCASSLGLRETQYFGPGTRLLVL.